This T cell receptor (beta chain) was obtained from a study of blood T cell repertoires in COVID-19. Study-level information: Sample material is recorded as cDNA or gDNA derived from T cells, B-cell-depleted T cells, or PBMCs.

The CDR3 is 13 residues long. V shed 3 bases and J 5 bases; nucleotides not matched to a gene: 4. CDR1 and CDR2 from the germline V gene are SGHTA and FQGNSA. Repertoires were generated with immunoSEQ multiplex PCR, while TCRdb's copy carries only in-frame clones and drops some. The sample yields approximately 170,000 clones, roughly 86% seen once. The sequencing input was peripheral blood. The V call is TRBV7-2, the J call TRBJ2-7; TRBD2 matches at 7 bases. This receptor was identified in a woman aged 80 or over with COVID-19, enrolled during active disease. In nucleotides, the CDR3 is TGTGCCAGCAGCTTTGGGCGGGAGCACGAGCAGTACTTC. Its protein product is CASSFGREHEQYF.